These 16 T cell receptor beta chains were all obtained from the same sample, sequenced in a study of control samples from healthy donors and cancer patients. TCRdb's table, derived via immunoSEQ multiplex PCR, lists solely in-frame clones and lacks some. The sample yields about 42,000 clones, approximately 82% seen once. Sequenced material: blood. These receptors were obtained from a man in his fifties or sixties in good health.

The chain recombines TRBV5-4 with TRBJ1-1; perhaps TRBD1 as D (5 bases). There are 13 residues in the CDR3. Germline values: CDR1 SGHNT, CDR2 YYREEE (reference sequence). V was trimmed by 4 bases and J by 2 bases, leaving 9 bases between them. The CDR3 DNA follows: TGTGCCAGCAGCCCGGACACAAACACTGAAGCTTTCTTT. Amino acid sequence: CASSPDTNTEAFF.

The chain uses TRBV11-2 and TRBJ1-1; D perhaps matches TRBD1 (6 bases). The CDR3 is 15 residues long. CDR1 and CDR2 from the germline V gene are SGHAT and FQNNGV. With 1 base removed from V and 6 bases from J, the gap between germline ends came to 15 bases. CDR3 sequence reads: CASSLAGVTGSEAFF. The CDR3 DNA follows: TGTGCCAGCAGCTTAGCTGGCGTTACAGGGTCTGAAGCTTTCTTT.

In DNA form, the CDR3 reads TGCGCCAGCAGCTTGGGGGGGACTAGCGGCTACGAGCAGTACTTC. Translated: CASSLGGTSGYEQYF. The chain has TRBV5-1 and TRBJ2-7; the match to TRBD2 covers 11 bases. Germline CDR1 SGHRS, CDR2 YFSETQ. J lost 3 bases, V lost 0 bases, and 2 bases had no gene match. The CDR3 consists of 15 residues.

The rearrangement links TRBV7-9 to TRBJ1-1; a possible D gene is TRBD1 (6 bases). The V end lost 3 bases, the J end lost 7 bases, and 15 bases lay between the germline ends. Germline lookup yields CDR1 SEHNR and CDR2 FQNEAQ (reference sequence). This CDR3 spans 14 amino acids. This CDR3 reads CASSLGPGAGEAFF. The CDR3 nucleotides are TGTGCCAGCAGCTTGGGACCAGGGGCTGGTGAAGCTTTCTTT.

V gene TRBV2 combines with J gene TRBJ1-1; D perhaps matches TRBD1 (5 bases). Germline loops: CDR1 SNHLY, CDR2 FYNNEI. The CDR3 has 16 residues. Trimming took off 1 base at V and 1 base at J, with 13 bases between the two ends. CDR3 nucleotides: TGTGCCAGCAGTGAAGTTGTGTGGGGCGGGAACACTGAAGCTTTCTTT. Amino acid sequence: CASSEVVWGGNTEAFF. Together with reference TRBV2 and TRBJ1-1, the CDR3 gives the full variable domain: EPEVTQTPSHQVTQMGQEVILRCVPISNHLYFYWYRQILGQKVEFLVSFYNNEISEKSEIFDDQFSVERPDGSNFTLKIRSTKLEDSAMYFCASSEVVWGGNTEAFFGQGTRLTVV.

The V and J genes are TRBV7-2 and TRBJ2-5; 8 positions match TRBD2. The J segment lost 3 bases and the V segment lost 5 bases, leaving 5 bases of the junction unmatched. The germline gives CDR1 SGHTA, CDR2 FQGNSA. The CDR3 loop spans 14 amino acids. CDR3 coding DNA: TGTGCCAGCAGCGCTAATAGCGGGAAAGAGACCCAGTACTTC. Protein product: CASSANSGKETQYF.

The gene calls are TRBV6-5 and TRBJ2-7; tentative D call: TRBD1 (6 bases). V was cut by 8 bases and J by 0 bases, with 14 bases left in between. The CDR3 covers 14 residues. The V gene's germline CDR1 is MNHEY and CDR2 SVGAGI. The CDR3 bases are TGTGCCAGCCTCAGGACAGTGAACTCCTACGAGCAGTACTTC. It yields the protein CASLRTVNSYEQYF.

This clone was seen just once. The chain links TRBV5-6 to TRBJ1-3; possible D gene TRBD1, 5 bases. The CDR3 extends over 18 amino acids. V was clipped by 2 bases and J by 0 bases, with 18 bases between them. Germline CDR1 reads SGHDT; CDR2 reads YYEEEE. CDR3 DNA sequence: TGTGCCAGCAGCTTTTTCGGTTTGGACACCGTCTCTGGAAACACCATATATTTT. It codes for CASSFFGLDTVSGNTIYF.

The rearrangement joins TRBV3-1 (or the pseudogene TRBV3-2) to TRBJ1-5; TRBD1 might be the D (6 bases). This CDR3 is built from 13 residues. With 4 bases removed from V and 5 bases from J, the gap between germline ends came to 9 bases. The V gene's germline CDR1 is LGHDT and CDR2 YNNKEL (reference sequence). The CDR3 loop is CASSPWTDQPQHF. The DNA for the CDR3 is TGTGCCAGCAGCCCATGGACAGATCAGCCCCAGCATTTT.

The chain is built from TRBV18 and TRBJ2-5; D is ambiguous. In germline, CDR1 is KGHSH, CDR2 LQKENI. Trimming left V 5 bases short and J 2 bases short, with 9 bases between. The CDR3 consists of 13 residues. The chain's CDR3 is CASSDGAQETQYF. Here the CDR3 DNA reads TGTGCCAGCTCAGACGGCGCGCAAGAGACCCAGTACTTC.

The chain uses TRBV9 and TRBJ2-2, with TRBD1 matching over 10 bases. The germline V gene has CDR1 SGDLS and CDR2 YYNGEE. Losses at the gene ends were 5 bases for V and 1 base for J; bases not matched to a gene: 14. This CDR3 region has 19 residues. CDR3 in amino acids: CASSIPGDRDRGNTGELFF. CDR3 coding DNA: TGTGCCAGCAGTATCCCAGGCGACCGGGACAGGGGGAACACCGGGGAGCTGTTTTTT.

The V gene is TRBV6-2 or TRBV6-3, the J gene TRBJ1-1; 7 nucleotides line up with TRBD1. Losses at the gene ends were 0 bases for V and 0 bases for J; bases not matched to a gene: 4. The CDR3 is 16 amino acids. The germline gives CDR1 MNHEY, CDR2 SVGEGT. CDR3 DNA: TGTGCCAGCAGTTACTCGTATGACAGGGTGAACACTGAAGCTTTCTTT. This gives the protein CASSYSYDRVNTEAFF.

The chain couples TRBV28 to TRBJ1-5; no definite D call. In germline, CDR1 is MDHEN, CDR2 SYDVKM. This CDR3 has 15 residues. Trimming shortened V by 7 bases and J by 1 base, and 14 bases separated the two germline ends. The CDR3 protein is CASIGSVRSNQPQHF. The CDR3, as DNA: TGTGCCAGCATAGGGAGTGTAAGAAGCAATCAGCCCCAGCATTTT.

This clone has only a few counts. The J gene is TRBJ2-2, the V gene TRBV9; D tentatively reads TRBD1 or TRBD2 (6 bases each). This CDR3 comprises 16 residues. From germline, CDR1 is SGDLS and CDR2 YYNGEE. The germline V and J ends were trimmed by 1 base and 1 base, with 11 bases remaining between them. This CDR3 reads CASSVRGGRNTGELFF. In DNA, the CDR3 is TGTGCCAGCAGCGTACGTGGGGGGCGGAACACCGGGGAGCTGTTTTTT.

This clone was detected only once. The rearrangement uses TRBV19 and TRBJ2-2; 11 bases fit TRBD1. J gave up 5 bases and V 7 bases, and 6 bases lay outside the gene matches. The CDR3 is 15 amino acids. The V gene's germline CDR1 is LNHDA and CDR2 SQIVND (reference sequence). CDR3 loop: CASNQGQGGTGELFF. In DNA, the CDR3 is TGTGCCAGTAACCAGGGACAGGGGGGTACCGGGGAGCTGTTTTTT.

CDR3 in DNA: TGCAGCACATTGGACGGGGGAAACACAGATACGCAGTATTTT. Translation: CSTLDGGNTDTQYF. V usage is TRBV29-1 and J usage is TRBJ2-3; possibly TRBD2 for D (6 bases). The CDR3 has 14 residues. The V end lost 8 bases, the J end lost 2 bases, and 17 bases lay between the germline ends. The germline gives CDR1 SQVTM, CDR2 ANQGSEA.